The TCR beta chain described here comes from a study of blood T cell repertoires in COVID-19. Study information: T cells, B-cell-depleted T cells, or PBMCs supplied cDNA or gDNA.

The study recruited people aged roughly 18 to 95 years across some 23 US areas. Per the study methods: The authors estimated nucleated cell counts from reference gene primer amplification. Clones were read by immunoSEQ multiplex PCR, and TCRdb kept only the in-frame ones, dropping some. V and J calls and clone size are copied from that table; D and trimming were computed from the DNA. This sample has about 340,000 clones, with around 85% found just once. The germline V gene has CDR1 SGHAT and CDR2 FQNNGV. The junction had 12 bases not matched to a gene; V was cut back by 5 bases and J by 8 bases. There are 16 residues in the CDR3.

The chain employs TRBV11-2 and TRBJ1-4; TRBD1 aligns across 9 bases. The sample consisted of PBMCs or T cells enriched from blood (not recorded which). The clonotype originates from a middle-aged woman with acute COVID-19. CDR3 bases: TGTGCCAGCAGCAACCCGGGACAGGGTTCGTTCGAAAAACTGTTTTTT. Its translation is CASSNPGQGSFEKLFF.